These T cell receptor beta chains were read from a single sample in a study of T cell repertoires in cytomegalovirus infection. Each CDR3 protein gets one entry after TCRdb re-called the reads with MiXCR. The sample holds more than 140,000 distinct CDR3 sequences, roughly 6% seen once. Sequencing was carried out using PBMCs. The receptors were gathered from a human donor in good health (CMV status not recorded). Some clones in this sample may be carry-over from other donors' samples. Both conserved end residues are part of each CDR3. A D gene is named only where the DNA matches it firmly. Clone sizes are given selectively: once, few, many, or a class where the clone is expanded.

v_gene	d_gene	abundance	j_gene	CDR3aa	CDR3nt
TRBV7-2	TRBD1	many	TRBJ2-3	CASSSTGGAQYF	TGTGCCAGCAGCTCGACAGGGGGAGCGCAGTATTTT
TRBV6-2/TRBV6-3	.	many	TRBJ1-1	CASSSFVTGYTEAFF	TGTGCCAGCAGTTCCTTCGTAACAGGGTACACTGAAGCTTTCTTT
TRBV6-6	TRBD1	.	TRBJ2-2	CASSYLQGAGELFF	TGTGCCAGCAGTTACTTGCAGGGGGCCGGGGAGCTGTTTTTT
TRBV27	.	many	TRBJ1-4	CASSLGTTNEKLFF	TGTGCCAGCAGTTTAGGTACAACTAATGAAAAACTGTTTTTT
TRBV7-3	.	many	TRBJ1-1	CASSLNAGGGTEAFF	TGTGCCAGCAGCCTGAACGCGGGGGGAGGGACTGAAGCTTTCTTT
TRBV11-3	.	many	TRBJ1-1	CASSLGAVNTEAFF	TGTGCCAGCAGCTTAGGGGCAGTGAACACTGAAGCTTTCTTT
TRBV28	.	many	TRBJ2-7	CASTPPGRGDEQYF	TGTGCCAGCACCCCTCCCGGCAGGGGCGACGAGCAGTACTTC
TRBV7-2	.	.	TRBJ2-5	CASSLVSGDETQYF	TGTGCCAGCAGCTTAGTATCGGGGGACGAGACCCAGTACTTC
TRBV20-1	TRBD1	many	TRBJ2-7	CSAGGRDRNYEQYF	TGCAGTGCTGGGGGCCGGGACAGGAACTACGAGCAGTACTTC
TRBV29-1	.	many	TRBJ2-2	CTILGLNTGELFF	TGCACCATCTTGGGACTCAACACCGGGGAGCTGTTTTTT
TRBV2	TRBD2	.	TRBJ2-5	CASSEASGKETQYF	TGTGCCAGCAGTGAGGCTAGCGGAAAAGAGACCCAGTACTTC
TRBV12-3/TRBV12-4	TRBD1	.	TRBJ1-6	CASKARGGTGSSPLHF	TGTGCCAGCAAGGCAAGGGGGGGGACAGGGTCTTCACCCCTCCACTTT
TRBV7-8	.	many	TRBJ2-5	CASSSRDIISETQYF	TGTGCCAGCAGCTCAAGGGACATTATATCAGAGACCCAGTACTTC
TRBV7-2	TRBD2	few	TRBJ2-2	CASSSQRGANTGELFF	TGTGCCAGCAGCTCCCAGCGGGGGGCGAACACCGGGGAGCTGTTTTTT
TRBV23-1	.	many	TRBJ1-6	CASSQSWRGSSYNSPLHF	TGCGCCAGCAGTCAATCTTGGCGGGGAAGCTCCTATAATTCACCCCTCCACTTT
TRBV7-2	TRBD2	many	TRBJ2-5	CASSTQTSVQETQYF	TGTGCCAGCAGCACACAGACTAGCGTCCAAGAGACCCAGTACTTC
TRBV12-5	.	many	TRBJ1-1	CASGLVRESRAFF	TGTGCTAGTGGTTTGGTAAGGGAGTCTCGAGCTTTCTTT
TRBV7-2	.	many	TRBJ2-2	CASSRGQGGTGELFF	TGTGCCAGCAGCCGCGGACAGGGAGGGACCGGGGAGCTGTTTTTT